Given below is one T cell receptor beta chain in context. Its antigen is not known. Germline-derived CDR1 and CDR2 are SGHVS and FQNEAQ. The CDR3 covers 20 residues. J lost 2 bases, V lost 4 bases, and 20 bases had no gene match. Produced via immunoSEQ multiplex PCR; TCRdb's table is partial and in-frame only. The repertoire holds 85,000 to 100,000 clones, with under 95% as singletons. The data are from a study of T cell responses to AZD1222 COVID-19 vaccine. Broader study findings: Seropositive status at baseline applied to only five to seven AZD1222 recipients. Across spike, vaccine-associated CD4 TCRs were found, dominant at 160-218 and 743-854.

The rearrangement links TRBV7-8 to TRBJ2-7; 10 bases agree with TRBD1. This receptor was taken from an adult in good health. This specimen consisted of peripheral blood, obtained on day 0 of AZD1222 vaccination. Written as DNA, the CDR3 is TGTGCCAGCAGCTCCCGCGGCTGGGACAGGGGCCGCTATTCCACCTACGAGCAGTACTTC. Encoded protein: CASSSRGWDRGRYSTYEQYF.